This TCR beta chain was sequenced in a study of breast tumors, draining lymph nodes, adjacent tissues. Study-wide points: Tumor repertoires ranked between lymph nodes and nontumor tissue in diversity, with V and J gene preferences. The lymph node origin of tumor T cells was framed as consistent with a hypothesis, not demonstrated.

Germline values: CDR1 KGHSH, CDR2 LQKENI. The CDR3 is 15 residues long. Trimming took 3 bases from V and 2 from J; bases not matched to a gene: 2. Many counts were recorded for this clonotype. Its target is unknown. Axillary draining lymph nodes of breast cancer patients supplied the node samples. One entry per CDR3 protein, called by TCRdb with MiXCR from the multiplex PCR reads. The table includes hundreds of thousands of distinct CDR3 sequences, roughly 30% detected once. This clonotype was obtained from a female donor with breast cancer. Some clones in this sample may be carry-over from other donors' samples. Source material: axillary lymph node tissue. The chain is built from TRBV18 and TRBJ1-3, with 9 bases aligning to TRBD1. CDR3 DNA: TGTGCCAGCTCACCGACAGGGGGAACTGGAAACACCATATATTTT. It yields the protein CASSPTGGTGNTIYF.